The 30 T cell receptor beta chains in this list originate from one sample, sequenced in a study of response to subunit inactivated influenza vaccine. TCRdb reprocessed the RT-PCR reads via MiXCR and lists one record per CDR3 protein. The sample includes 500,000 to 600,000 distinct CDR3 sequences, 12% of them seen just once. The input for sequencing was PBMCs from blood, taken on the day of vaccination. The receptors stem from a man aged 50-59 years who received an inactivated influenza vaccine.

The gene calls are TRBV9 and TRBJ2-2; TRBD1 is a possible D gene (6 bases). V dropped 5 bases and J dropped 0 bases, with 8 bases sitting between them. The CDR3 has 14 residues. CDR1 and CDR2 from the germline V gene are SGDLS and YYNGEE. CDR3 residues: CASRSGANTGELFF. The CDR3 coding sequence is TGTGCCAGCAGATCAGGGGCGAACACCGGGGAGCTGTTTTTT.

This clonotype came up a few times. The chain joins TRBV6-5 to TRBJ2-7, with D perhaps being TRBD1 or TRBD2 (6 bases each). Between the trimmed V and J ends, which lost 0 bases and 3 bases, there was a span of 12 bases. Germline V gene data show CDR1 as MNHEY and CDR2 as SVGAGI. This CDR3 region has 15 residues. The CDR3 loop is CASSYSKRGDYEQYF. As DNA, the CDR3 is TGTGCCAGCAGTTACTCGAAGAGGGGGGACTACGAGCAGTACTTC.

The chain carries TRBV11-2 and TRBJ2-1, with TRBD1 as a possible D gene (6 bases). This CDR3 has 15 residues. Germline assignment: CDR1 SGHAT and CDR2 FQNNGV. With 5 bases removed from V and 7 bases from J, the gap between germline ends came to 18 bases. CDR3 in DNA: TGTGCCAGCAGCCCCCCTACCCAGGGGACGAATGAGCAGTTCTTC. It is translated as CASSPPTQGTNEQFF. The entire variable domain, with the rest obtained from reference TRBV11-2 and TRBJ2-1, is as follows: EAGVAQSPRYKIIEKRQSVAFWCNPISGHATLYWYQQILGQGPKLLIQFQNNGVVDDSQLPKDRFSAERLKGVDSTLKIQPAKLEDSAVYLCASSPPTQGTNEQFFGPGTRLTVL.

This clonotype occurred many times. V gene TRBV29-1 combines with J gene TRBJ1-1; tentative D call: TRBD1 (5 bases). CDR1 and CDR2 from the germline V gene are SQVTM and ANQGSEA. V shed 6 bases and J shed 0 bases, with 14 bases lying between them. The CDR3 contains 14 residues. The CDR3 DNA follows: TGCAGCGTGAAACCAGGGTGGATGAACACTGAAGCTTTCTTT. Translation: CSVKPGWMNTEAFF.

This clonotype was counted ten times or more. The CDR3 region has the DNA TGTGCCAGTGAACAGGGGAGGCCCCAGCATTTT. Translating it yields CASEQGRPQHF. This sequence joins TRBV28 and TRBJ1-5; 7 bases agree with TRBD1. The CDR3 covers 11 residues. Trimming at V came to 9 bases and at J to 9 bases, leaving 5 bases not matched to a gene. Germline CDR1 MDHEN, CDR2 SYDVKM.

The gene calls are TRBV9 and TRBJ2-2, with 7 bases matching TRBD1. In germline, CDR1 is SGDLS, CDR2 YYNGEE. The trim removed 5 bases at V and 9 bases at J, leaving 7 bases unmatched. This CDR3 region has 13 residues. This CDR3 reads CASRAIGGRELFF. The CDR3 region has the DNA TGTGCCAGCAGGGCCATAGGGGGCCGGGAGCTGTTTTTT.

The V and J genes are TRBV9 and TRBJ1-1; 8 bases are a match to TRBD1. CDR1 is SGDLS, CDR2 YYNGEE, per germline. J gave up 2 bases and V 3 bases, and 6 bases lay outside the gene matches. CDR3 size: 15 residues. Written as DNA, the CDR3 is TGTGCCAGCAGCGCGGGGACAGGAGTAAACACTGAAGCTTTCTTT. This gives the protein CASSAGTGVNTEAFF.

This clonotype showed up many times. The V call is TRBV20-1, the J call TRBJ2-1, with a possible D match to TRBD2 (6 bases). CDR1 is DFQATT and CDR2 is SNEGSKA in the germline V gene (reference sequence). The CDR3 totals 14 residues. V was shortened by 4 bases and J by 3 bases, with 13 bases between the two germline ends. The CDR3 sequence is CSAIDGGVYNEQFF. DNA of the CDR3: TGCAGTGCTATAGACGGGGGTGTCTACAATGAGCAGTTCTTC.

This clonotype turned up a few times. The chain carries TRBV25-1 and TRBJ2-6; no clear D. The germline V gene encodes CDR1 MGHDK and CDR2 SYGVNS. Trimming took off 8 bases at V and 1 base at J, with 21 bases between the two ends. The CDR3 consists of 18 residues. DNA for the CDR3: TGTGCCAGCTCCCCACGGGCGGCGATGGGGTCTGGGGCCAACGTCCTGACTTTC. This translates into CASSPRAAMGSGANVLTF.

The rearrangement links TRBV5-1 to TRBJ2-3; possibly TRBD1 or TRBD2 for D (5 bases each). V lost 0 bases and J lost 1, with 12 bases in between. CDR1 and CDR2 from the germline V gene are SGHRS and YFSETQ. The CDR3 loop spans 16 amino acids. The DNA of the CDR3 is TGCGCCAGCAGCTTGGAAGGGGCGCGGGGCACAGATACGCAGTATTTT. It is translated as CASSLEGARGTDTQYF.

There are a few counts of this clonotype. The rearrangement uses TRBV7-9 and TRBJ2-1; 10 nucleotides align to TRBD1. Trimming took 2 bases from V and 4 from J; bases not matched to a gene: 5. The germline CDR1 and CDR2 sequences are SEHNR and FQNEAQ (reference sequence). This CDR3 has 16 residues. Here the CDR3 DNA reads TGTGCCAGCAGCTTACCCGGACAGGGGGAATACAATGAGCAGTTCTTC. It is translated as CASSLPGQGEYNEQFF.

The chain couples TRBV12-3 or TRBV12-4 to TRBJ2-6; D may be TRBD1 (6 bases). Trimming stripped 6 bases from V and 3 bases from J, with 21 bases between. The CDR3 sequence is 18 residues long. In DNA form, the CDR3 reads TGTGCCAGCAGCTCCCGCCGGGACATCCCGGTTGGGGCCAACGTCCTGACTTTC. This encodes CASSSRRDIPVGANVLTF.

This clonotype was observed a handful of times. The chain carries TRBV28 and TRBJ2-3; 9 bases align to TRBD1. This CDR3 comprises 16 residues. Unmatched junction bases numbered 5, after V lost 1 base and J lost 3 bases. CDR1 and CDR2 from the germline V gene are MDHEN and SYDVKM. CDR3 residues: CASSLFGTGTTDTQYF. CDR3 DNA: TGTGCCAGCAGTTTATTTGGGACAGGGACGACAGATACGCAGTATTTT.

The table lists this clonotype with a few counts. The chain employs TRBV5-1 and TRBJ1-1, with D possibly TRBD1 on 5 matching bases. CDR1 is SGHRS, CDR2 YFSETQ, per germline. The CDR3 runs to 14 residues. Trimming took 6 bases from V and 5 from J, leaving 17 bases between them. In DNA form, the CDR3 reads TGCGCCAGCAAGAGAATACCAGGGAGGACTGAAGCTTTCTTT. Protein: CASKRIPGRTEAFF.

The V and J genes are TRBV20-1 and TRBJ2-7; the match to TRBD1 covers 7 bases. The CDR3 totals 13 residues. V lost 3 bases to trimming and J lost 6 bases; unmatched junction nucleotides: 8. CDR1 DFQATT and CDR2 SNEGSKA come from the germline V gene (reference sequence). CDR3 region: CSASMDRRREQYF. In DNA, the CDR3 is TGCAGTGCTAGCATGGACAGGAGGCGCGAGCAGTACTTC.

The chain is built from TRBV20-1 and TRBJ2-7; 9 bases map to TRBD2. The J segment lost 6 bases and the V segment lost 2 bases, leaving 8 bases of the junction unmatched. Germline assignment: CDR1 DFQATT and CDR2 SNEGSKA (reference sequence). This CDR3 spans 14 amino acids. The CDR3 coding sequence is TGCAGTGCTAGAATGGTAGCGGGGGCTGGCGAGCAGTACTTC. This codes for CSARMVAGAGEQYF.

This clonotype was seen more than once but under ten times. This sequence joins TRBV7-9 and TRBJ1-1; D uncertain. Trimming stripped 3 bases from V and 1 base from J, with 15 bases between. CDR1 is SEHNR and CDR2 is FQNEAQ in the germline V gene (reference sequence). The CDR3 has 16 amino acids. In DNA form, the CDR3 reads TGTGCCAGCAGCTTTACGCACCACTATAAGAACACTGAAGCTTTCTTT. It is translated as CASSFTHHYKNTEAFF.

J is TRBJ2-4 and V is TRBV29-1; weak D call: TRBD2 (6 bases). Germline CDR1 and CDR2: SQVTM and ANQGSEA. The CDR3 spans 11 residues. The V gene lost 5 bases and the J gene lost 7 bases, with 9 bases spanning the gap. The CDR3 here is CSVYRENIQYF. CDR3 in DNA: TGCAGCGTTTATCGGGAGAACATTCAGTACTTC.

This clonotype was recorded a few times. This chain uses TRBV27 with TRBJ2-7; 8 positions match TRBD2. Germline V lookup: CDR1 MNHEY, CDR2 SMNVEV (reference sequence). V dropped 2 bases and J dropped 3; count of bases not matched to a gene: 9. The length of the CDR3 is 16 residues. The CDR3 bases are TGTGCCAGCAGTTTAAAGCCACTAGCGGTTAGCTACGAGCAGTACTTC. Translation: CASSLKPLAVSYEQYF.

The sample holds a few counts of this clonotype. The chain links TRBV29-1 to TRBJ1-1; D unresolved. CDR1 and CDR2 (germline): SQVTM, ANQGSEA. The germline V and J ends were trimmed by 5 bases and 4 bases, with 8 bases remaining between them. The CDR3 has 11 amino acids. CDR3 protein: CSVIPATEAFF. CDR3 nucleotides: TGCAGCGTTATACCTGCCACTGAAGCTTTCTTT.

The CDR3 nucleotides read TGCAGTGCCCCCAGTTCGTCCAATGAGCAGTTCTTC. Protein product: CSAPSSSNEQFF. The chain recombines TRBV20-1 with TRBJ2-1; D unclear. Trimming removed 6 bases from V and 6 bases from J, with 12 bases in between. Germline values: CDR1 DFQATT, CDR2 SNEGSKA (reference sequence). The CDR3 consists of 12 residues.

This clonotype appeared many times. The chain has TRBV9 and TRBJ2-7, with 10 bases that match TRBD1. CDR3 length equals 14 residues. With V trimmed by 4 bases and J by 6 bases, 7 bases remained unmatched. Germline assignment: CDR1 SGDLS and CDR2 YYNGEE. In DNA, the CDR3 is TGTGCCAGCAGCCGATGGGACAGGGGTCCCGAGCAGTACTTC. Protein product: CASSRWDRGPEQYF.

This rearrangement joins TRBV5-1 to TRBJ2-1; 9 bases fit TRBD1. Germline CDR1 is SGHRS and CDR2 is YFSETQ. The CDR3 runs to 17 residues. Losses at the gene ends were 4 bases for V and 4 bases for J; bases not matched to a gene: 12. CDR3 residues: CASSLTIPGQGYNEQFF. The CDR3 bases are TGCGCCAGCAGCCTTACTATTCCGGGACAGGGTTACAATGAGCAGTTCTTC.

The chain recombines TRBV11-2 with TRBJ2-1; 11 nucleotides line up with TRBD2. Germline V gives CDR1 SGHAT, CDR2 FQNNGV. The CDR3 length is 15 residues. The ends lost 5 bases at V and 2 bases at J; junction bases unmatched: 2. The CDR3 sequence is CASSMTSGTYNEQFF. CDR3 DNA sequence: TGTGCCAGCAGCATGACTAGCGGGACCTACAATGAGCAGTTCTTC.

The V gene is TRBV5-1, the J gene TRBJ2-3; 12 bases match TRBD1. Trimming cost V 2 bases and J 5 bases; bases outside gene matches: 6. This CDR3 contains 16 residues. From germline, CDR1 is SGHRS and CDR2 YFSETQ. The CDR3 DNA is TGCGCCAGCAGCTTCCAGGGGACAGGGGGCATAGATACGCAGTATTTT. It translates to CASSFQGTGGIDTQYF.

CDR3 protein: CASSFIGTDTQYF. CDR3 nucleotides: TGTGCCAGCAGTTTTATTGGGACAGATACGCAGTATTTT. The rearrangement uses TRBV28 and TRBJ2-3, with D hard to call. Deletions cut 3 bases from V and 3 bases from J, with 7 bases between. This CDR3 has 13 amino acids. Germline-derived CDR1 and CDR2 are MDHEN and SYDVKM.

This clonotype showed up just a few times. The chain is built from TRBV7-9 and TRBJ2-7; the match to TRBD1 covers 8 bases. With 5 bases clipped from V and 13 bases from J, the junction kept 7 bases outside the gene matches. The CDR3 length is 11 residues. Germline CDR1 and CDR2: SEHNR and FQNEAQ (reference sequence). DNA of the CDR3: TGTGCCAGCAGCACTCGACAGGGGATTTACTTC. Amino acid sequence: CASSTRQGIYF.

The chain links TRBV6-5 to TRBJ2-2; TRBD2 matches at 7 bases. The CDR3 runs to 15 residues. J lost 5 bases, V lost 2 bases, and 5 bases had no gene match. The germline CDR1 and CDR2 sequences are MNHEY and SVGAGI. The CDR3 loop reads CASSYRQGGTGELFF. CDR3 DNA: TGTGCCAGCAGTTACCGGCAGGGAGGGACCGGGGAGCTGTTTTTT.

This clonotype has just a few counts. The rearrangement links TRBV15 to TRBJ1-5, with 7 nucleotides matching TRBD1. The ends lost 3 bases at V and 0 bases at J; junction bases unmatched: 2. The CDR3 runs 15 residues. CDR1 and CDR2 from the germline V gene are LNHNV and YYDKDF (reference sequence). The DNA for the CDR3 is TGTGCCACCAGCAGTACAGGGGTTAGCAATCAGCCCCAGCATTTT. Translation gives CATSSTGVSNQPQHF. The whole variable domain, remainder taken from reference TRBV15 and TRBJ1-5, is DAMVIQNPRYQVTQFGKPVTLSCSQTLNHNVMYWYQQKSSQAPKLLFHYYDKDFNNEADTPDNFQSRRPNTSFCFLDIRSPGLGDTAMYLCATSSTGVSNQPQHFGDGTRLSIL.

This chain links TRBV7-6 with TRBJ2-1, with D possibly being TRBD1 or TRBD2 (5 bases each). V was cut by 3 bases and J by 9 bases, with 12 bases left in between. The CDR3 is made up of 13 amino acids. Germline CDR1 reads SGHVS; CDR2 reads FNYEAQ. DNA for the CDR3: TGTGCCAGCAGCTTGGGGGTAGCCAGTGAGCAGTTCTTC. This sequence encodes CASSLGVASEQFF.